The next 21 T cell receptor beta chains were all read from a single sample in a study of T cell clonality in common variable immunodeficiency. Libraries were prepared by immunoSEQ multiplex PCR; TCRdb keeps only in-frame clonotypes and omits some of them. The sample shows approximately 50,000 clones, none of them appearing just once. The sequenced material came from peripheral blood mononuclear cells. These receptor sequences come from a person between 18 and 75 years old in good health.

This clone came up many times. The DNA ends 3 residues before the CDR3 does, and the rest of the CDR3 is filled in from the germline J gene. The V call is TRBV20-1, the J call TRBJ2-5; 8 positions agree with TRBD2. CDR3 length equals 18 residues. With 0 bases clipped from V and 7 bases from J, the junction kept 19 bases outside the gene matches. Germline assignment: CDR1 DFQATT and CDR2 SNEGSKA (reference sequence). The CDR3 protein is CSARDPMGSGATGGTQYF. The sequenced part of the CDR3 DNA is TGCAGTGCTAGAGATCCGATGGGTAGCGGGGCGACCGGCGGGACC.

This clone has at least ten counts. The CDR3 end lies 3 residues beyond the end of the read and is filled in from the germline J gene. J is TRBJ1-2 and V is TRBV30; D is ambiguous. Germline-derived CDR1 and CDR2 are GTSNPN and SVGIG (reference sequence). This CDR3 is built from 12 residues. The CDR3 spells CAWRPAAGGYTF. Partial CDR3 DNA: TGTGCCTGGAGGCCAGCGGCTGGAGGC.

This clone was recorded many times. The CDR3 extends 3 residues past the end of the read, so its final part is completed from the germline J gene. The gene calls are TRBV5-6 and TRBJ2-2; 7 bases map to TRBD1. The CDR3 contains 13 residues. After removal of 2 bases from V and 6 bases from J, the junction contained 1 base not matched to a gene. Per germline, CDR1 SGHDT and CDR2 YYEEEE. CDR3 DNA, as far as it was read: TGTGCCAGCAGCTTCCAGGGGGCCGGGGAG. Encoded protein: CASSFQGAGE. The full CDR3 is CASSFQGAGELFF.

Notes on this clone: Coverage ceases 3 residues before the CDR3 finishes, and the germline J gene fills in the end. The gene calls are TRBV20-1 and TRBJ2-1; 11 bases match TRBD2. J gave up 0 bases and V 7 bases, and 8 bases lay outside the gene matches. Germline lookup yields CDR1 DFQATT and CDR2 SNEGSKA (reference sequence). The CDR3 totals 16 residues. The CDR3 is CSGLAGHSSSYNEQFF. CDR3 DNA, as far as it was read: TGCAGTGGACTAGCGGGACACTCTAGCTCCTACAATGAG.

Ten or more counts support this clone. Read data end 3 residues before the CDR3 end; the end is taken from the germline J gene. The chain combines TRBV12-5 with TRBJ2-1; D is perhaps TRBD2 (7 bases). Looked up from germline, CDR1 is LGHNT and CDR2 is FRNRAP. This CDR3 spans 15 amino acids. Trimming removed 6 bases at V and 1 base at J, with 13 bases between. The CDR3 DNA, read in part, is TGTGCTAGTGGCTCCGGGGGGCCGTCCTACAATGAG. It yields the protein CASGSGGPSYNE. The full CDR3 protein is CASGSGGPSYNEQFF.

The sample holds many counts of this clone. CDR3 in amino acids: CSVESGQTEAFF. CDR3 DNA (partial): TGCAGCGTTGAATCAGGGCAAACTGAA. The chain joins TRBV29-1 to TRBJ1-1; maybe TRBD1 (5 bases). Read sequence stops 3 residues before the CDR3 end, and the germline J gene provides the missing end. Germline V gene sequence: CDR1 SQVTM, CDR2 ANQGSEA. CDR3 length equals 12 residues. Trimming removed 2 bases at V and 5 bases at J, with 9 bases between.

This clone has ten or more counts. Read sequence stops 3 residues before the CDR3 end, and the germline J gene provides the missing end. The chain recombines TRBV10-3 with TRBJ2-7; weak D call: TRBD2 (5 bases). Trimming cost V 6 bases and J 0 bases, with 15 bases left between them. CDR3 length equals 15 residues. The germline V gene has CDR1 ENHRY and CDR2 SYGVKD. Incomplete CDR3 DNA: TGTGCCATCAGCGACGCCGAGGGCGCCTCCTACGAG. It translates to CAISDAEGASYE. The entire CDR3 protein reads CAISDAEGASYEQYF.

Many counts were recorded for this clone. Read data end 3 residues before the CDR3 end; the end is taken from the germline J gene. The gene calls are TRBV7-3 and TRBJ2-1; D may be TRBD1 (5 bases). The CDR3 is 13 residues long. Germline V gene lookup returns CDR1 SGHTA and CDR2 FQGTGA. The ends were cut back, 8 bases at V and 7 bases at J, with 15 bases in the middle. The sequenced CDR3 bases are TGTGCCAGCGGATCGGACACCCAAAATGAG. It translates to CASGSDTQNE. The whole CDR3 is CASGSDTQNEQFF.

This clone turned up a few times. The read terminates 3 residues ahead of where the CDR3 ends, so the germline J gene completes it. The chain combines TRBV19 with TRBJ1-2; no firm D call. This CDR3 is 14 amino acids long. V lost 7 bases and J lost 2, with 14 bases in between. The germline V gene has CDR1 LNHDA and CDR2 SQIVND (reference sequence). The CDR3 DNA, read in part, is TGTGCCAGTAAGACACTTTCCGCAAACTATGGC. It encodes CASKTLSANYG. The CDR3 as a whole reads CASKTLSANYGYTF.

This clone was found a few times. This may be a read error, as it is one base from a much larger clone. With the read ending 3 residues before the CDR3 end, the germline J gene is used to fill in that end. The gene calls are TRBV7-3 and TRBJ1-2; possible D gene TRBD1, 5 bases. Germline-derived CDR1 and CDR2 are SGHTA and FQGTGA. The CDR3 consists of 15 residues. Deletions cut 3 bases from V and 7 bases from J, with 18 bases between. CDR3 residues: CASSFPGGAVAGYTF. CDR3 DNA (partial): TGTGCCAGCAGCTTTCCGGGCGGGGCTGTGGCTGGC.

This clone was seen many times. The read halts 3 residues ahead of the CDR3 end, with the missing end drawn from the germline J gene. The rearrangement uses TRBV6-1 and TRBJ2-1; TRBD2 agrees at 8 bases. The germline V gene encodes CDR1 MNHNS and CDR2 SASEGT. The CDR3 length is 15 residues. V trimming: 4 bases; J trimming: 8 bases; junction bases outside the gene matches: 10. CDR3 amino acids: CASSVPGLGGYEQFF. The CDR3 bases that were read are TGTGCCAGCAGTGTCCCGGGACTAGGAGGTTATGAG.

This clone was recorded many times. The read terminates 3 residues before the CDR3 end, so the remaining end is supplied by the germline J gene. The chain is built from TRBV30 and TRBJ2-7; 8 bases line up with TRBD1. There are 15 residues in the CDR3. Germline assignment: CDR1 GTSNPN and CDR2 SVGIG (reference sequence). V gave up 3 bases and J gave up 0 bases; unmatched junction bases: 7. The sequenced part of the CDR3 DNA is TGTGCCTGGAGGGACAGGGCATACCGCTCCTACGAG. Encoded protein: CAWRDRAYRSYE. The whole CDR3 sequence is CAWRDRAYRSYEQYF.

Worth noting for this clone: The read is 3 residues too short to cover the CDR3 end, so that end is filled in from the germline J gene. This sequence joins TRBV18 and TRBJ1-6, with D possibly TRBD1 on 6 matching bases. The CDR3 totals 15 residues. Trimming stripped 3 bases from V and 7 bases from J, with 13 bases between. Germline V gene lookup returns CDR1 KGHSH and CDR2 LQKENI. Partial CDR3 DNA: TGTGCCAGCTCACCCATGGACAGCGAGAATTCACCC. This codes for CASSPMDSENSP. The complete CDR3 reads CASSPMDSENSPLHF.

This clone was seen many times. Partial CDR3 DNA: TGTGCCAGCAGCTTCGGACAGGGGAACACAGATACG. Translated: CASSFGQGNTDT. Given in full, the CDR3 is CASSFGQGNTDTQYF. The chain joins TRBV7-2 to TRBJ2-3; 9 bases are shared with TRBD1. The read stops 3 residues short of the end of the CDR3; the missing end is completed from the germline J gene. Trimming at V came to 3 bases and at J to 2 bases, leaving 3 bases not matched to a gene. Germline V gene sequence: CDR1 SGHTA, CDR2 FQGNSA. The CDR3 runs to 15 residues.

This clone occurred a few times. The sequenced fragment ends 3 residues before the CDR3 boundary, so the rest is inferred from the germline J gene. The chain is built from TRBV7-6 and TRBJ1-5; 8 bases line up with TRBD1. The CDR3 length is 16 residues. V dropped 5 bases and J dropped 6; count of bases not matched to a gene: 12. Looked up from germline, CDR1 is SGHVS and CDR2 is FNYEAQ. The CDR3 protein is CASSPRTGRVGQPQHF. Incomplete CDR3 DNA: TGTGCCAGCAGCCCCCGGACAGGGAGGGTAGGTCAGCCC.

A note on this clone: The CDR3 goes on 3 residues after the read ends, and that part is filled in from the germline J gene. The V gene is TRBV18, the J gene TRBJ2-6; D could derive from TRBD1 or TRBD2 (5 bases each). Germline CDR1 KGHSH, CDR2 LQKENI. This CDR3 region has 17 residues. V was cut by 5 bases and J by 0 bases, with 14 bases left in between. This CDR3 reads CASSSGKGSSGANVLTF. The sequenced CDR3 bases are TGTGCCAGCTCATCAGGGAAAGGGAGCTCTGGGGCCAACGTC.

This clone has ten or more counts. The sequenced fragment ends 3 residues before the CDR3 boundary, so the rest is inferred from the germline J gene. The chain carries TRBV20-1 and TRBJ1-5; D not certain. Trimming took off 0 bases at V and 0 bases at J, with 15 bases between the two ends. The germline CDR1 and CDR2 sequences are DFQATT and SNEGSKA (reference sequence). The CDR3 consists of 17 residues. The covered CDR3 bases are TGCAGTGCTAGAGATCTTTTGGAGGGCTATAGCAATCAGCCC. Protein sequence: CSARDLLEGYSNQP. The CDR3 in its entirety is CSARDLLEGYSNQPQHF.

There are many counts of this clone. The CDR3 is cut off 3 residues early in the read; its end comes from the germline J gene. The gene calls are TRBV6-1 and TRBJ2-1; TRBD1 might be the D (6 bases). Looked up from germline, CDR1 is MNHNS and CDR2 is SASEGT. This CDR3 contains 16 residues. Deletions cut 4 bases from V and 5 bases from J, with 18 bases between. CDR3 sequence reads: CASSGLQTGSHNEQFF. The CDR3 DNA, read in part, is TGTGCCAGCAGTGGACTCCAGACAGGTTCGCACAATGAG.

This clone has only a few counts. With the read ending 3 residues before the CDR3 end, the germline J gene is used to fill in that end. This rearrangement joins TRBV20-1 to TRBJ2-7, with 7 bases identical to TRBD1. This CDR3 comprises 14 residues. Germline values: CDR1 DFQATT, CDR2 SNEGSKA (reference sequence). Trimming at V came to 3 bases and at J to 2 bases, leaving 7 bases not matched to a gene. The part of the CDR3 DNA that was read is TGCAGTGCTAGTAAAGGGGGCCCCACCTACGAG. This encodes CSASKGGPTYE. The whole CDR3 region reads CSASKGGPTYEQYF.

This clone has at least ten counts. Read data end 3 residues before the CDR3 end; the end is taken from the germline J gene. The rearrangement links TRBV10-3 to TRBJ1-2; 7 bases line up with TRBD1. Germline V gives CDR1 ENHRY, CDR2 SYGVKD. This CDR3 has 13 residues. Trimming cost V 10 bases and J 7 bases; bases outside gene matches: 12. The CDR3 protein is CATRDSTTGGYTF. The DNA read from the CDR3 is TGTGCCACAAGGGACAGCACAACGGGTGGC.

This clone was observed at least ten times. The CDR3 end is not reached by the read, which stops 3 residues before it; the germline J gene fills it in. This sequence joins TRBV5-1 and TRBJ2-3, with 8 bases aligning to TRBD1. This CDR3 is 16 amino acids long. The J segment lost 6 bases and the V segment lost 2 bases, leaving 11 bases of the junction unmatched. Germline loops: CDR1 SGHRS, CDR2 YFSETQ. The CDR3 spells CASSFTPTGDMDTQYF. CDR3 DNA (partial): TGCGCCAGCAGCTTTACTCCGACAGGGGACATGGATACG.